One sample yielded the 23 T cell receptor beta chains listed below, sequenced in a study of blood T cell repertoires in COVID-19. This table comes from immunoSEQ multiplex PCR, and its TCRdb copy is limited to in-frame clones, with some not included. Of approximately 110,000 clones listed, 69% were seen once; the top ten hold about 6%. What was sequenced was peripheral blood. The source is a man older than 75 with acute or convalescent COVID-19.

The gene calls are TRBV28 and TRBJ1-3, with a weak D call TRBD1 (5 bases). The CDR3 loop spans 10 amino acids. The germline V gene has CDR1 MDHEN and CDR2 SYDVKM. Trimming took 8 bases from V and 8 from J, leaving 7 bases between them. The CDR3 coding sequence is TGTGCCAGCGCGGGGGACACCATATATTTT. Its translation is CASAGDTIYF.

This clone was detected only a few times. V gene TRBV19 combines with J gene TRBJ2-7, with 8 bases aligning to TRBD1. The junction had 4 bases not matched to a gene; V was cut back by 4 bases and J by 2 bases. There are 14 residues in the CDR3. The V gene's germline CDR1 is LNHDA and CDR2 SQIVND (reference sequence). The CDR3 loop reads CASSTRQGTYEQYF. Written as DNA, the CDR3 is TGTGCCAGTAGTACGCGACAGGGGACCTACGAGCAGTACTTC. Full variable domain (rest looked up from reference TRBV19 and TRBJ2-7): DGGITQSPKYLFRKEGQNVTLSCEQNLNHDAMYWYRQDPGQGLRLIYYSQIVNDFQKGDIAEGYSVSREKKESFPLTVTSAQKNPTAFYLCASSTRQGTYEQYFGPGTRLTVT.

The chain couples TRBV20-1 to TRBJ2-7; weak D call: TRBD1 (6 bases). The V and J ends lost 3 bases and 3 bases respectively, with 12 bases between them. There are 13 residues in the CDR3. Germline V gene lookup returns CDR1 DFQATT and CDR2 SNEGSKA (reference sequence). CDR3: CSASEDSFYEQYF. The CDR3 region has the DNA TGCAGTGCTAGTGAGGACAGCTTCTACGAGCAGTACTTC.

The gene calls are TRBV3-1 (or the pseudogene TRBV3-2) and TRBJ1-6, with D unclear. Germline V gene data show CDR1 as LGHDT and CDR2 as YNNKEL (reference sequence). This CDR3 spans 16 amino acids. V shed 0 bases and J shed 8 bases, with 14 bases lying between them. Here the CDR3 DNA reads TGTGCCAGCAGCCAAGATGGTTGGGGAGTTTATTCACCCCTCCACTTT. Its translation is CASSQDGWGVYSPLHF.

This chain links TRBV28 with TRBJ1-1, with D uncertain. Trimming removed 1 base from V and 4 bases from J, with 13 bases in between. The germline V gene encodes CDR1 MDHEN and CDR2 SYDVKM. This CDR3 has 15 amino acids. The chain's CDR3 is CASSLSQIKSTEAFF. In DNA, the CDR3 is TGTGCCAGCAGTTTATCCCAGATTAAATCCACTGAAGCTTTCTTT.

The rearrangement joins TRBV6-5 to TRBJ2-7; TRBD1 matches 8 bases. The V gene end was trimmed by 5 bases and the J gene end by 1 base; junction bases not matched to a gene: 7. The CDR3 has 15 residues. In germline, CDR1 is MNHEY, CDR2 SVGAGI. The CDR3 protein is CASSPFRDRSYEQYF. In DNA form, the CDR3 reads TGTGCCAGCAGTCCCTTCCGGGACAGGTCCTACGAGCAGTACTTC.

This clone was seen repeatedly, ten times or more. V is TRBV19 and J is TRBJ2-1, with D unresolved. V gave up 9 bases and J gave up 0 bases, with 12 bases separating them. CDR1 is LNHDA, CDR2 SQIVND, per germline (reference sequence). The CDR3 covers 14 residues. In DNA, the CDR3 is TGTGCCAGCAAGAGGAGCCTCTCCTACAATGAGCAGTTCTTC. Protein sequence: CASKRSLSYNEQFF.

The rearrangement uses TRBV25-1 and TRBJ2-1, with 7 positions matching TRBD1. The CDR3 length is 12 residues. V shed 6 bases, J shed 10 bases, and the junction held 6 bases outside the gene matches. Germline V gene sequence: CDR1 MGHDK, CDR2 SYGVNS. The CDR3 reads CASRGTGAEQFF. CDR3 DNA sequence: TGTGCCAGCAGAGGAACAGGGGCAGAGCAGTTCTTC.

CDR3 nucleotides: TGTGCCAGCAGTTCCCCGGGGGGACAAAGTAATGAAAAACTGTTTTTT. Amino acid sequence: CASSSPGGQSNEKLFF. The J gene is TRBJ1-4, the V gene TRBV28; D possibly corresponds to TRBD1 (6 bases). The CDR3 sequence is 16 residues long. Trimming removed 4 bases from V and 4 bases from J, with 16 bases in between. The V gene's germline CDR1 is MDHEN and CDR2 SYDVKM.

The chain has TRBV5-1 and TRBJ2-1; no clear D gene. This CDR3 has 15 amino acids. The V gene lost 0 bases and the J gene lost 0 bases, with 7 bases spanning the gap. CDR1 is SGHRS, CDR2 YFSETQ, per germline. CDR3 in DNA: TGCGCCAGCAGCTTGGATGTTAGCTCCTACAATGAGCAGTTCTTC. Encoded protein: CASSLDVSSYNEQFF.

The chain couples TRBV5-4 to TRBJ2-7; 8 bases match TRBD1. This CDR3 is built from 14 residues. V lost 1 base to trimming and J lost 4 bases; unmatched junction nucleotides: 4. CDR1 and CDR2 (germline): SGHNT, YYREEE (reference sequence). Here the CDR3 reads CASSLNQGAYEQYF. As DNA, the CDR3 is TGTGCCAGCAGCTTGAATCAGGGGGCTTACGAGCAGTACTTC.

The V call is TRBV5-1, the J call TRBJ2-1; the match to TRBD2 covers 7 bases. Per germline, CDR1 SGHRS and CDR2 YFSETQ. The CDR3 is 14 amino acids. The V segment lost 0 bases and the J segment 4 bases; nucleotides outside the gene matches: 1. As DNA, the CDR3 is TGCGCCAGCAGCTTGGGGACTAGTTACAATGAGCAGTTCTTC. Translating gives CASSLGTSYNEQFF. Full variable domain (missing parts from reference TRBV5-1 and TRBJ2-1): KAGVTQTPRYLIKTRGQQVTLSCSPISGHRSVSWYQQTPGQGLQFLFEYFSETQRNKGNFPGRFSGRQFSNSRSEMNVSTLELGDSALYLCASSLGTSYNEQFFGPGTRLTVL.

The rearrangement links TRBV20-1 to TRBJ2-7, with a tentative D call TRBD2 (5 bases). The CDR3 extends over 12 amino acids. The V gene lost 3 bases and the J gene lost 0 bases, with 6 bases spanning the gap. In germline, CDR1 is DFQATT, CDR2 SNEGSKA (reference sequence). This CDR3 is CSASSDSYEQYF. In nucleotides, the CDR3 is TGCAGTGCTAGTAGCGACTCCTACGAGCAGTACTTC.

The chain carries TRBV28 and TRBJ1-5; 10 bases align to TRBD1. The CDR3 covers 14 residues. Trimming took 6 bases from V and 7 from J; bases not matched to a gene: 6. Germline V gene data show CDR1 as MDHEN and CDR2 as SYDVKM. Written as DNA, the CDR3 is TGTGCCAGCAGACGGACAGGGGGAAGGCAGCCCCAGCATTTT. Translation: CASRRTGGRQPQHF. Combining the CDR3 with reference TRBV28 and TRBJ1-5 gives the whole variable domain DVKVTQSSRYLVKRTGEKVFLECVQDMDHENMFWYRQDPGLGLRLIYFSYDVKMKEKGDIPEGYSVSREKKERFSLILESASTNQTSMYLCASRRTGGRQPQHFGDGTRLSIL.

The DNA of the CDR3 is TGTGCCAGCAGCCCCGCGGACAGCTACGAGCAGTACTTC. Translating gives CASSPADSYEQYF. V gene TRBV5-4 combines with J gene TRBJ2-7; perhaps TRBD1 as D (6 bases). Trimming took 4 bases from V and 3 from J, leaving 11 bases between them. Germline loops: CDR1 SGHNT, CDR2 YYREEE (reference sequence). This CDR3 spans 13 amino acids. Drawing the rest from reference TRBV5-4 and TRBJ2-7, the complete variable domain is ETGVTQSPTHLIKTRGQQVTLRCSSQSGHNTVSWYQQALGQGPQFIFQYYREEENGRGNFPPRFSGLQFPNYSSELNVNALELDDSALYLCASSPADSYEQYFGPGTRLTVT.

The chain's CDR3 is CASKVASTDTQYF. CDR3 in DNA: TGTGCCAGTAAAGTAGCGAGCACAGATACGCAGTATTTT. V usage is TRBV19 and J usage is TRBJ2-3; D perhaps matches TRBD2 (5 bases). Germline V gene data show CDR1 as LNHDA and CDR2 as SQIVND (reference sequence). V lost 7 bases to trimming and J lost 0 bases, with 8 bases between them. This CDR3 comprises 13 residues. The full variable domain, in which reference TRBV19 and TRBJ2-3 provide the parts outside the CDR3, is DGGITQSPKYLFRKEGQNVTLSCEQNLNHDAMYWYRQDPGQGLRLIYYSQIVNDFQKGDIAEGYSVSREKKESFPLTVTSAQKNPTAFYLCASKVASTDTQYFGPGTRLTVL.

Note on this clone: A read error may account for a junction end that differs from germline. The same CDR3 is also encoded by other DNA sequences in this sample. V gene TRBV24-1 combines with J gene TRBJ1-5; 7 bases line up with TRBD1. This CDR3 has 15 residues. Germline V gene data show CDR1 as KGHDR and CDR2 as SFDVKD. CDR3 bases: TGTGCTACCAGTGATCGGGACAGCGCCGGTCAGCCCCAGCATTTT. Protein: CATSDRDSAGQPQHF.

This clone was detected only a few times. This chain links TRBV27 with TRBJ1-5; D remains ambiguous. This CDR3 spans 10 amino acids. V was pared by 7 bases and J by 9 bases, with 7 bases between. Germline V gene lookup returns CDR1 MNHEY and CDR2 SMNVEV (reference sequence). The CDR3 is CASNLWPQHF. Written as DNA, the CDR3 is TGTGCCAGCAACTTGTGGCCCCAGCATTTT.

The chain uses TRBV5-1 and TRBJ2-2, with TRBD2 as a possible D gene (5 bases). V lost 5 bases to trimming and J lost 3 bases, with 14 bases between them. Germline-derived CDR1 and CDR2 are SGHRS and YFSETQ. The CDR3 is made up of 15 amino acids. The CDR3, as DNA: TGCGCCAGCAGAACGAGAGGGCTGGACACCGGGGAGCTGTTTTTT. Translated, it gives CASRTRGLDTGELFF.

V is TRBV3-1 (or the pseudogene TRBV3-2) and J is TRBJ2-7; D remains unclear. With 4 bases removed from V and 3 bases from J, the gap between germline ends came to 28 bases. CDR3 length equals 19 residues. CDR1 and CDR2 (germline): LGHDT, YNNKEL (reference sequence). This CDR3 reads CASSRNLRLPLIRFYEQYF. The CDR3 DNA follows: TGTGCCAGCAGCCGTAATTTGAGACTGCCCCTCATTAGATTCTACGAGCAGTACTTC.

The chain has TRBV3-1 (or the pseudogene TRBV3-2) and TRBJ2-3; 10 nucleotides line up with TRBD2. Looked up from germline, CDR1 is LGHDT and CDR2 is YNNKEL (reference sequence). V shed 0 bases, J shed 8 bases, and the junction held 8 bases outside the gene matches. This CDR3 is 16 amino acids long. The CDR3 loop is CASSQDLSGRAATQYF. As DNA, the CDR3 is TGTGCCAGCAGCCAAGATTTAAGCGGGAGGGCCGCTACGCAGTATTTT.

The chain is built from TRBV5-1 and TRBJ2-3, with D possibly TRBD2 on 5 matching bases. The CDR3 loop spans 17 amino acids. CDR1 and CDR2 from the germline V gene are SGHRS and YFSETQ. V was clipped by 0 bases and J by 1 base, with 15 bases between them. CDR3 nucleotide sequence: TGCGCCAGCAGCTTGGGCCCCCGGGCCGGGGGCACAGATACGCAGTATTTT. Translation: CASSLGPRAGGTDTQYF.

The chain has TRBV19 and TRBJ1-6; D not certain. Germline V CDR1 and CDR2: LNHDA, SQIVND (reference sequence). The CDR3 length is 13 residues. With 5 bases removed from V and 9 bases from J, the gap between germline ends came to 11 bases. The CDR3 bases are TGTGCCAGTAGTGAGGCAGCGAGTTCACCCCTCCACTTT. Protein sequence: CASSEAASSPLHF.